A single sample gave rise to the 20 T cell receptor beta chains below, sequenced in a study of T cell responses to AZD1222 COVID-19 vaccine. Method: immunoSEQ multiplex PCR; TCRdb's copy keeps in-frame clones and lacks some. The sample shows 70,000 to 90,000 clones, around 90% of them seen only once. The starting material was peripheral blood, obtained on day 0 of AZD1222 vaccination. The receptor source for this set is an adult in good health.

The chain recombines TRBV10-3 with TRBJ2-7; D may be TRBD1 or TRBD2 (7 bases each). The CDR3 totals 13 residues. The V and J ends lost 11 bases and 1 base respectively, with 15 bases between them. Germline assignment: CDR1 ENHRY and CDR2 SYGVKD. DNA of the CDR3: TGTGCCGTAAACAGGGGAGGGTCCTACGAGCAGTACTTC. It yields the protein CAVNRGGSYEQYF.

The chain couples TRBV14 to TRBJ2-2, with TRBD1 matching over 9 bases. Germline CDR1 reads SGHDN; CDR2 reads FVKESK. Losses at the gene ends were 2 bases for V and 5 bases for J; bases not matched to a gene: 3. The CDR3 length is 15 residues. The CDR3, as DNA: TGTGCCAGCAGCCAAAGGACAGGGGCGACCGGGGAGCTGTTTTTT. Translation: CASSQRTGATGELFF.

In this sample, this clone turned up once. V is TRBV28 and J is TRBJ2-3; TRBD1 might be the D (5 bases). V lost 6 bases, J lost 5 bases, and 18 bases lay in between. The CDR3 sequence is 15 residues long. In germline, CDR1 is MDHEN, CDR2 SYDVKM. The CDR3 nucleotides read TGTGCCAGCAGCTTAGGGGTCCAAAGACTAGATACGCAGTATTTT. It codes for CASSLGVQRLDTQYF.

For the CDR3, the DNA is TGTGCCAGCAGTTACTCATCCAGGGGAAACTACGAGCAGTACTTC. It specifies CASSYSSRGNYEQYF. The rearrangement uses TRBV6-5 and TRBJ2-7; possible D gene TRBD1, 6 bases. Trimming left V 0 bases short and J 3 bases short, with 12 bases between. The CDR3 length is 15 residues. From germline, CDR1 is MNHEY and CDR2 SVGAGI.

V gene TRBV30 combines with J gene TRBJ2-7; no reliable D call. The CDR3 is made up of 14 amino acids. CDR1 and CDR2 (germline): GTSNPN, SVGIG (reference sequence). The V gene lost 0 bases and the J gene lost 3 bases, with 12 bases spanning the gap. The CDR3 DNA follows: TGTGCCTGGAGTGTCGGAAGACGAGGCTACGAGCAGTACTTC. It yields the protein CAWSVGRRGYEQYF.

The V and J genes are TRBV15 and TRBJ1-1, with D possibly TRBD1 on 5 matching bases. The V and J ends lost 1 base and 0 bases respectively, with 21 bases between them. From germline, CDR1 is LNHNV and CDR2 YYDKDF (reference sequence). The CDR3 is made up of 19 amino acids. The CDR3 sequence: CATSRVLRGKLAMNTEAFF. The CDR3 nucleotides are TGTGCCACCAGCAGAGTTCTCCGGGGGAAACTAGCCATGAACACTGAAGCTTTCTTT.

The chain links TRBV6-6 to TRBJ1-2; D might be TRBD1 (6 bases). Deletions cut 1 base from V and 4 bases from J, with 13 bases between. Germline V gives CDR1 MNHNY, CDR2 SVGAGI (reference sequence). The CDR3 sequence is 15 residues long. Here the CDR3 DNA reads TGTGCCAGCAGTTACTTAGACAGGAATAGCTATGGCTACACCTTC. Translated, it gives CASSYLDRNSYGYTF.

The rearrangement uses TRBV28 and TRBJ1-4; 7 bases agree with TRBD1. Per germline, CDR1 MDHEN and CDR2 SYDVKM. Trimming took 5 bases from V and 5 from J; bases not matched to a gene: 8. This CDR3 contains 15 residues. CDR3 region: CASSTRQGLNEKLFF. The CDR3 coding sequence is TGTGCCAGCAGTACTCGACAGGGCTTGAATGAAAAACTGTTTTTT.

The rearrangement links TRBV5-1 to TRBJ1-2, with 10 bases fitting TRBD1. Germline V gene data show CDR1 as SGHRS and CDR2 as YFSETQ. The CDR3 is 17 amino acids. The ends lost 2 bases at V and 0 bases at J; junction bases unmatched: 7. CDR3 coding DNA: TGCGCCAGCAGCTTTTCGACAGGGGGCTCGTCTAACTATGGCTACACCTTC. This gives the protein CASSFSTGGSSNYGYTF.

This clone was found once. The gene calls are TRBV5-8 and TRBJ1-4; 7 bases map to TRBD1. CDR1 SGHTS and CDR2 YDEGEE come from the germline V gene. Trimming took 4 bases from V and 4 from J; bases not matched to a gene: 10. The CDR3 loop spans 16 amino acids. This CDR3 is CASSPGMGQINEKLFF. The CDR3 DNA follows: TGTGCCAGCAGCCCCGGCATGGGACAGATTAATGAAAAACTGTTTTTT.

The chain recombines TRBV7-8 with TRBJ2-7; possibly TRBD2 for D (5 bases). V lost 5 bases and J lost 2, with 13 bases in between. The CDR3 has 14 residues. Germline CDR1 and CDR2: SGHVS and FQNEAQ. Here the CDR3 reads CASSKAVSTYEQYF. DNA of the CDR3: TGTGCCAGCAGCAAAGCGGTTTCCACCTACGAGCAGTACTTC.

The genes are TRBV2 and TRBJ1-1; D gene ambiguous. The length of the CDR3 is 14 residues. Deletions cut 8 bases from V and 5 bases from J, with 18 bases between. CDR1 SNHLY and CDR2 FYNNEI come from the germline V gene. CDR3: CASGKVGAGTEAFF. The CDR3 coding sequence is TGTGCCAGCGGAAAAGTCGGAGCCGGTACTGAAGCTTTCTTT. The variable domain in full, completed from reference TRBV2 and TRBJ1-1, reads EPEVTQTPSHQVTQMGQEVILRCVPISNHLYFYWYRQILGQKVEFLVSFYNNEISEKSEIFDDQFSVERPDGSNFTLKIRSTKLEDSAMYFCASGKVGAGTEAFFGQGTRLTVV.

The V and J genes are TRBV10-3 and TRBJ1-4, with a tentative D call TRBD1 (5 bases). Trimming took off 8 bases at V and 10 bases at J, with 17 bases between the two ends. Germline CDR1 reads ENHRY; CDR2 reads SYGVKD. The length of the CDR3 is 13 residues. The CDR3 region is CAIGGPNTTKLFF. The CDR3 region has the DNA TGTGCCATCGGGGGACCAAACACGACAAAACTGTTTTTT.

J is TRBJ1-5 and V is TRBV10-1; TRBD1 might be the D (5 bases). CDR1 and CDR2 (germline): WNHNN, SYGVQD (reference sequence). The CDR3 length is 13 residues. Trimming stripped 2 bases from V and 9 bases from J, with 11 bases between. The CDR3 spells CASSEKGRRPQHF. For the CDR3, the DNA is TGCGCCAGCAGTGAGAAGGGGCGACGGCCCCAGCATTTT.

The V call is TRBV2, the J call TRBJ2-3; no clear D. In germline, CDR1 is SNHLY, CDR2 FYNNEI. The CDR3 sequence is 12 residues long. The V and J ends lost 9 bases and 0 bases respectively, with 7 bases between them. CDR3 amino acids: CARQTSTDTQYF. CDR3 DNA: TGTGCCAGACAAACTAGCACAGATACGCAGTATTTT.

The DNA of the CDR3 is TGTGCCAGATCCCAAGGATCCTACGAGCAGTACTTC. Translated, it gives CARSQGSYEQYF. The chain carries TRBV21-1 and TRBJ2-7. TRBV21-1 is deemed a pseudogene. The CDR3 length is 12 residues.

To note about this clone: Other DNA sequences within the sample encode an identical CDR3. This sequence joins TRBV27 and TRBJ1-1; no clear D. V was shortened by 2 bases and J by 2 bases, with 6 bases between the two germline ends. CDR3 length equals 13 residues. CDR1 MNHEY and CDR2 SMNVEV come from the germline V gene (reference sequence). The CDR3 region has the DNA TGTGCCAGCAGTTTAGGGCTCAACACTGAAGCTTTCTTT. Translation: CASSLGLNTEAFF.

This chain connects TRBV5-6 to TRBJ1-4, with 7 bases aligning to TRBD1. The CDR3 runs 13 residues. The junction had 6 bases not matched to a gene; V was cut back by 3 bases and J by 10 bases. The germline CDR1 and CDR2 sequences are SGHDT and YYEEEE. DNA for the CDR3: TGTGCCAGCAGCTGGCCGGGACAGCCAAAACTGTTTTTT. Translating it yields CASSWPGQPKLFF.

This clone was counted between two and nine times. This CDR3 is CASSRIGQGENTNYGYTF. The CDR3 DNA reads TGCGCCAGCAGCAGAATCGGACAGGGCGAGAATACTAACTATGGCTACACCTTC. The chain has TRBV5-1 and TRBJ1-2; 8 bases agree with TRBD1. Germline-derived CDR1 and CDR2 are SGHRS and YFSETQ. This CDR3 comprises 18 residues. V shed 4 bases, J shed 0 bases, and the junction held 14 bases outside the gene matches.

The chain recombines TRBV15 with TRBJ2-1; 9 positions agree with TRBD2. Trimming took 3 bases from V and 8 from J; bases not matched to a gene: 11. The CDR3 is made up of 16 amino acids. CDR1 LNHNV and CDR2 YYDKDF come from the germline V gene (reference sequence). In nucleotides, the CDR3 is TGTGCCACCAGCAGGGCCCTGGCGGGAGGGCCCTATGAGCAGTTCTTC. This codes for CATSRALAGGPYEQFF.